The 8 T cell receptor beta chains below come from one sample, sequenced in a study of TIL therapy for anti-PD-1-resistant metastatic lung cancer. The immunoSEQ assay was v3. Clones were read by immunoSEQ multiplex PCR, and TCRdb kept only the in-frame ones, dropping some. This table holds about 55,000 clones, over 75% found once. Time point described: pre-treatment sample, taken before nivolumab and TIL therapy. The sample was blood, taken at baseline. The receptors were sampled from a person aged 25 to 85 with non-small cell lung cancer.

V is TRBV11-1 and J is TRBJ2-2; no clear D. V gave up 3 bases and J gave up 1 base, with 6 bases separating them. CDR1 SGHAT and CDR2 FQDESV come from the germline V gene (reference sequence). This CDR3 has 14 amino acids. In nucleotides, the CDR3 is TGTGCCAGCAGCTTTTTAAAGAACACCGGGGAGCTGTTTTTT. It codes for CASSFLKNTGELFF.

The chain links TRBV10-1 to TRBJ2-5, with a possible D match to TRBD1 (6 bases). Germline V lookup: CDR1 WNHNN, CDR2 SYGVQD (reference sequence). V was shortened by 4 bases and J by 0 bases, with 6 bases between the two germline ends. CDR3 length: 13 residues. The CDR3 DNA is TGCGCCAGCAGTGGGACAGACCAAGAGACCCAGTACTTC. Translated: CASSGTDQETQYF.

The V call is TRBV6-5, the J call TRBJ2-5; 9 bases agree with TRBD1. Germline trimming cut 6 bases from V and 9 bases from J; bases unmatched to any gene: 14. The CDR3 spans 15 residues. CDR1 is MNHEY and CDR2 is SVGAGI in the germline V gene. CDR3 residues: CASSGQGSSIPAQYF. The CDR3 coding sequence is TGTGCCAGCAGCGGACAGGGGAGTTCCATTCCGGCCCAGTACTTC.

This clone was picked up a small number of times. The rearrangement links TRBV10-1 to TRBJ2-2; tentatively, D is TRBD2 (5 bases). The V end lost 4 bases, the J end lost 2 bases, and 14 bases lay between the germline ends. The CDR3 is made up of 16 amino acids. Germline assignment: CDR1 WNHNN and CDR2 SYGVQD (reference sequence). The CDR3 spells CASSAHSGYNTGELFF. CDR3 DNA sequence: TGCGCCAGCAGTGCCCACTCGGGGTACAACACCGGGGAGCTGTTTTTT.

This chain links TRBV6-2 or TRBV6-3 with TRBJ2-7, with a possible D match to TRBD2 (6 bases). This CDR3 is 15 amino acids long. Trimming removed 4 bases at V and 3 bases at J, with 16 bases between. Germline CDR1 and CDR2: MNHEY and SVGEGT. The CDR3 nucleotides read TGTGCCAGCAGTTCGGGAGCGGAGGGAGGCTACGAGCAGTACTTC. It is translated as CASSSGAEGGYEQYF.

This sequence joins TRBV28 and TRBJ2-3, with 8 bases aligning to TRBD2. Looked up from germline, CDR1 is MDHEN and CDR2 is SYDVKM. V lost 6 bases to trimming and J lost 1 base; unmatched junction nucleotides: 6. This CDR3 has 15 residues. CDR3 protein: CASRPTSGRTDTQYF. The CDR3 DNA is TGTGCCAGCAGACCTACTAGCGGACGCACAGATACGCAGTATTTT. The complete variable domain, with remaining parts taken from reference TRBV28 and TRBJ2-3, reads DVKVTQSSRYLVKRTGEKVFLECVQDMDHENMFWYRQDPGLGLRLIYFSYDVKMKEKGDIPEGYSVSREKKERFSLILESASTNQTSMYLCASRPTSGRTDTQYFGPGTRLTVL.

This clone showed up just once. This sequence joins TRBV27 and TRBJ1-4; 8 bases line up with TRBD1. CDR1 MNHEY and CDR2 SMNVEV come from the germline V gene (reference sequence). The CDR3 loop spans 14 amino acids. The junction had 6 bases not matched to a gene; V was cut back by 5 bases and J by 7 bases. The CDR3 reads CASSRRDRSEKLFF. CDR3 nucleotides: TGTGCCAGCAGTCGCCGGGACAGGAGTGAAAAACTGTTTTTT.

This rearrangement joins TRBV28 to TRBJ1-2; the D is unclear. CDR3 size: 16 residues. Germline V gives CDR1 MDHEN, CDR2 SYDVKM. With 8 bases removed from V and 6 bases from J, the gap between germline ends came to 25 bases. CDR3 sequence: CASFPLRPANNHGYTF. In nucleotides, the CDR3 is TGTGCCAGCTTCCCATTGAGACCCGCCAACAACCATGGCTACACCTTC.